The present T cell receptor beta chain was sequenced within a study of T-cell reconstitution after alpha-beta-depleted transplantation in children. CDR1 MDHEN and CDR2 SYDVKM come from the germline V gene. This CDR3 has 14 residues. The V end lost 2 bases, the J end lost 7 bases, and 15 bases lay between the germline ends. Preparation of the TCRbeta library was carried out with unique molecular identifiers. TCRdb ran MiXCR on the PCR reads and lists one entry per CDR3 protein. The sample consists of 500,000 to 650,000 distinct CDR3 sequences, about an eighth of them appearing once. The specimen comprised PBMCs, mostly from graft donor cells, sampled 180 days after TCRalphabeta/CD19-depleted stem cell transplant. V gene TRBV28 combines with J gene TRBJ2-7; D not certain. This receptor was obtained from a female patient aged 2-9 years who had a stem cell transplant for aplastic anemia, so the T cells may come from the graft donor. Here the CDR3 DNA reads TGTGCCAGCAGTTTACCAGGTCTGGAATGGGAGCAGTACTTC. This sequence encodes CASSLPGLEWEQYF.